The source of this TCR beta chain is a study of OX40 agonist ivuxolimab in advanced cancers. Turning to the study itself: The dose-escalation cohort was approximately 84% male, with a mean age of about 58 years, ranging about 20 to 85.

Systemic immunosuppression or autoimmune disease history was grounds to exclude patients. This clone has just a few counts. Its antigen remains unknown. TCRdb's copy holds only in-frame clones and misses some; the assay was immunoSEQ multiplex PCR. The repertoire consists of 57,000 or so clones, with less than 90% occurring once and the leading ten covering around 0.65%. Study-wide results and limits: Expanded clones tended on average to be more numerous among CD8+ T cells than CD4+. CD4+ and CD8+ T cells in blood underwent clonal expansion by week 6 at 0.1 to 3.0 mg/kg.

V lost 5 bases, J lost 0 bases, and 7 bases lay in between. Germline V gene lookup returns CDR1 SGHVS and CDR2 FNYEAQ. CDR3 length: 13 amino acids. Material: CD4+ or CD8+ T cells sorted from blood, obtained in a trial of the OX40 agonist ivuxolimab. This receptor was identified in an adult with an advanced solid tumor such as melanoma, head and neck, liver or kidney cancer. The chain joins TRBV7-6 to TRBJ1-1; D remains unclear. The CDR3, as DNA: TGTGCCAGCAGCCAAGACTTGAACACTGAAGCTTTCTTT. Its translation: CASSQDLNTEAFF.